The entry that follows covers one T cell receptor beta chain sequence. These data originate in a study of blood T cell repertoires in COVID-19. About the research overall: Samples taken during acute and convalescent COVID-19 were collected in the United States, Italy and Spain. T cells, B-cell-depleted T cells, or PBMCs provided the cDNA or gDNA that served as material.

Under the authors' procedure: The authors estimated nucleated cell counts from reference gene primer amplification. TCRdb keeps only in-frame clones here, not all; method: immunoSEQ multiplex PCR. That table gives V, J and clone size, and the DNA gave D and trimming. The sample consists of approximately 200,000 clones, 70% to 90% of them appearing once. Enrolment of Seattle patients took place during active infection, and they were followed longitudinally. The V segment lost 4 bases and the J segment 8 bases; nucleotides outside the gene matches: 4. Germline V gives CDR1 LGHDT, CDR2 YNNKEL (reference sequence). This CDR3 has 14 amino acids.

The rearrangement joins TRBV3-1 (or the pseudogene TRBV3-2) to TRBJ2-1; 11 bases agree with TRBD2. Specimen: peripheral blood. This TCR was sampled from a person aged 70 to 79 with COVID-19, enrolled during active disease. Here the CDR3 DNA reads TGTGCCAGCAGCCCTAGCGGGGGGCGGCATGAGCAGTTCTTC. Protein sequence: CASSPSGGRHEQFF.